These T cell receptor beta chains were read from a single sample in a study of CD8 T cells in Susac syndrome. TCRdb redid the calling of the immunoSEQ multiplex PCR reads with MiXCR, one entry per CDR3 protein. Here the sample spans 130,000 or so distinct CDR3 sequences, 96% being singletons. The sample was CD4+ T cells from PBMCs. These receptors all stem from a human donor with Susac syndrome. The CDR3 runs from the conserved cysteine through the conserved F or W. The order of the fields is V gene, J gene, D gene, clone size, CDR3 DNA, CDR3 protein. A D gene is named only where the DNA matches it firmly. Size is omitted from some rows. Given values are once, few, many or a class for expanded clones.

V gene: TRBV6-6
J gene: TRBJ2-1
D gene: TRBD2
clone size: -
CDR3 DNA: TGTGCCAGCAGTTTACTAGCGGGAGTTTACGATGAGCAGTTCTTC
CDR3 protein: CASSLLAGVYDEQFF

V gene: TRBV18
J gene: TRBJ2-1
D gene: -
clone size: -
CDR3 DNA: TGTGCCAGCTCACCGGTCAAGCGGGCCTACAATGAGCAGTTCTTC
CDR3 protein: CASSPVKRAYNEQFF

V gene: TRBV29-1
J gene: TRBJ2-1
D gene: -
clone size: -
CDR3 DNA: TGCAGCGTTGGGGTCGGGTACAATGAGCAGTTCTTC
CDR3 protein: CSVGVGYNEQFF

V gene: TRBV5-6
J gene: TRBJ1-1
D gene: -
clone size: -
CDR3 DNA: TGTGCCAGCAGCTTAAGGGGCGCGAACACTGAAGCTTTCTTT
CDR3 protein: CASSLRGANTEAFF

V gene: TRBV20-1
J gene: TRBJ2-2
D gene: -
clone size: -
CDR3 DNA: TGCAGTGCTAGAGGTCCTAGGCAGGGGGGAGCCGGGGAGCTGTTTTTT
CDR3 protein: CSARGPRQGGAGELFF

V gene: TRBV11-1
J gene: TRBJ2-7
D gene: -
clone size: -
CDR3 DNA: TGTGCCAGCAGCTCCCCCCGGGTGTGGGACGAGCAGTACTTC
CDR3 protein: CASSSPRVWDEQYF

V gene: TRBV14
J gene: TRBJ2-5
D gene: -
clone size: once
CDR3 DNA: TGTGCCAGCAGCCAAGATAGGGCAGGGCGGAGGGAGACCCAGTACTTC
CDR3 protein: CASSQDRAGRRETQYF

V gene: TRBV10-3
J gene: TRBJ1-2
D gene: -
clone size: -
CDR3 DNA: TGTGCCATCAGTGAGGGCCCCCTCTATGGCTACACCTTC
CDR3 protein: CAISEGPLYGYTF

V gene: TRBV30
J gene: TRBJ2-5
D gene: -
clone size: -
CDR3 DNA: TGTGCCTGGAGGGCTTCGTGGGCGGGGGAGACCCAGTACTTC
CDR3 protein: CAWRASWAGETQYF

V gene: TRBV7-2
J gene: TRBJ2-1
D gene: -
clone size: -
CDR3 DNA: TGTGCCAGCAGCGCATTCGGAAGACCGTACAATGAGCAGTTCTTC
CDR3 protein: CASSAFGRPYNEQFF

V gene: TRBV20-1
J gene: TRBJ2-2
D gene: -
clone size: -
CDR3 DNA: TGCAGTGCTGCGGTGGGGGCGCACACCGGGGAGCTGTTTTTT
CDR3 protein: CSAAVGAHTGELFF

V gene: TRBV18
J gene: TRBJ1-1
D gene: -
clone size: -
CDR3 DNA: TGTGCCAGCTCACCACCGCAGGTGGGGGTTAACACTGAAGCTTTCTTT
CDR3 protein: CASSPPQVGVNTEAFF

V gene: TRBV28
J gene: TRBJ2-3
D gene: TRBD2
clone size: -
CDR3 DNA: TGTGCCAGCAGTTTAGCGGGAGTCACAGATACGCAGTATTTT
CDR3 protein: CASSLAGVTDTQYF

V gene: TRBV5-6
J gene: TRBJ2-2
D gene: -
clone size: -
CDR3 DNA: TGTGCCAGCAGCTTGAGGATCGGGGAGCTGTTTTTT
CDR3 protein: CASSLRIGELFF

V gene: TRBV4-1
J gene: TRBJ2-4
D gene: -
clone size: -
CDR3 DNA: TGCGCCAGCAGCCTAGAGCGGTTAGCCAAAAACATTCAGTACTTC
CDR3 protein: CASSLERLAKNIQYF

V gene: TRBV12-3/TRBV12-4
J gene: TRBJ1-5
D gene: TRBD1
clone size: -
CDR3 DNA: TGTGCCAGCAGGAGATCCGGGACAGGGGGCAATCAGCCCCAGCATTTT
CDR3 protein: CASRRSGTGGNQPQHF

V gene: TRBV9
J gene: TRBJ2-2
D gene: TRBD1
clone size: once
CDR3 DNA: TGTGCCAGCAGGGGACAGGCGAACACCGGGGAGCTGTTTTTT
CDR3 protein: CASRGQANTGELFF

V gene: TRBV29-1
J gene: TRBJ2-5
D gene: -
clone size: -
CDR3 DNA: TGCAGCGTTGATGGGCGGGACGGGGAGACCCAGTACTTC
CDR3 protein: CSVDGRDGETQYF

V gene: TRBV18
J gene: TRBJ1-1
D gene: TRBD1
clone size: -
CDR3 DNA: TGTGCCAGCTCACCTCCAGGACAGGAAAGGAGTGAAGCTTTCTTT
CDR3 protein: CASSPPGQERSEAFF

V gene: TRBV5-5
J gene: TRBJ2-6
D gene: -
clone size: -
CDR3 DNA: TGTGCCAGCACTAATCCCACGGGCTCTGGGGCCAACGTCCTGACTTTC
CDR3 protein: CASTNPTGSGANVLTF

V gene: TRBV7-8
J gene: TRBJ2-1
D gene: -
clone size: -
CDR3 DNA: TGTGCCAGCAGCTTAAGCGTCGGTGAGCAGTTCTTC
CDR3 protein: CASSLSVGEQFF

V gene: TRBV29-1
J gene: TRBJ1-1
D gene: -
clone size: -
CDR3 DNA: TGCAGCGTTGGGGAAGCTTTCTTT
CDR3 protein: CSVGEAFF

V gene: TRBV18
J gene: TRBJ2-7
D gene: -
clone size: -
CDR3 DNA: TGTGCCAGCTCACCAATGGGATACTACGAGCAGTACTTC
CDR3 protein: CASSPMGYYEQYF

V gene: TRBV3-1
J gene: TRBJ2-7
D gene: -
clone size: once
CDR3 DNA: TGTGCCAGCAGCCAAGACTCTGGGAGCTCCTACGAGCAGTACTTC
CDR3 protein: CASSQDSGSSYEQYF

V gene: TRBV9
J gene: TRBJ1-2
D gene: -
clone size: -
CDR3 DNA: TGTGCCAGCAGCGTAGGACATGGCCCCCTCACCTTC
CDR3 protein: CASSVGHGPLTF

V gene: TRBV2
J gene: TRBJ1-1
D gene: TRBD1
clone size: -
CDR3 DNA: TGTGCCACCACAGGGGAGAACACTGAAGCTTTCTTT
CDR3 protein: CATTGENTEAFF

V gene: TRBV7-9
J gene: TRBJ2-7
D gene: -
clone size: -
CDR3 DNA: TGTGCCAGCAGCTCGGGGTCGAGTTACCACGAGCAGTACTTC
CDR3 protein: CASSSGSSYHEQYF

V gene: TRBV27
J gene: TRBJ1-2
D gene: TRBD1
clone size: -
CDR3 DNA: TGTGCCAGCAGTTTATCAACAGGGGGCGTATCATCTGGCTACACCTTC
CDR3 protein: CASSLSTGGVSSGYTF

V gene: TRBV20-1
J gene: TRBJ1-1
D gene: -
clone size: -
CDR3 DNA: TGCAGTGCTAGAGATCTTGTCCGACCTACCTACACTGAAGCTTTCTTT
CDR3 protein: CSARDLVRPTYTEAFF

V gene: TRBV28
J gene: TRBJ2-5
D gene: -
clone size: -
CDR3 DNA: TGTGCCAGCAGTTTATTCCGGAACTCACAAGAGACCCAGTACTTC
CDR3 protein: CASSLFRNSQETQYF

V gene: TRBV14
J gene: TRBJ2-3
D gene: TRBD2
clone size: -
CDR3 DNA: TGTGCCAGCAGCCCCCGGGGCGGGAGGTCAGATACGCAGTATTTT
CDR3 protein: CASSPRGGRSDTQYF

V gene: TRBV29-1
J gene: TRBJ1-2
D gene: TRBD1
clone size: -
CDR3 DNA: TGCAGCGTCACAGGGGAGGACTCAGGACTCCTCAACTATGGCTACACCTTC
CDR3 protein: CSVTGEDSGLLNYGYTF

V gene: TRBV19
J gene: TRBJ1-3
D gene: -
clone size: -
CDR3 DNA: TGTGCCAGTAGTATGTGGAGCTCTGGAAACACCATATATTTT
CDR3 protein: CASSMWSSGNTIYF

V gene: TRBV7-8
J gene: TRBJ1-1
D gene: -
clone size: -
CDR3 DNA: TGTGCCAGCAGCTTTTCAACGGCCCCCGCTGAAGCTTTCTTT
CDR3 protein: CASSFSTAPAEAFF

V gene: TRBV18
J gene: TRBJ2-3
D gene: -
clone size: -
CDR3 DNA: TGTGCCAGCTCACCCTCGGGGGTAGATACGCAGTATTTT
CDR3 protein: CASSPSGVDTQYF

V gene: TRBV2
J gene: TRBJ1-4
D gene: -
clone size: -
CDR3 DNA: TGTGCCAGTGGTCGGGGGTTTGATAATGAAAAACTGTTTTTT
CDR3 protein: CASGRGFDNEKLFF

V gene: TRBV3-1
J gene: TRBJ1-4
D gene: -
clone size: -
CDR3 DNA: TGTGCCAGCAGCCCCCCTCCTAATGAAAAACTGTTTTTT
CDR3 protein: CASSPPPNEKLFF

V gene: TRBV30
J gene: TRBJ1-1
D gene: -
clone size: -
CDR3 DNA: TGTGCCTGTAAGCCGGGACTGCTAATGACTGAAGCTTTCTTT
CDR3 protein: CACKPGLLMTEAFF

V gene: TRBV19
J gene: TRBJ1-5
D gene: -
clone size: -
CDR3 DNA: TGTGCCAGTAGTATAACAGGCGATCAGCCCCAGCATTTT
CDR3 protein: CASSITGDQPQHF

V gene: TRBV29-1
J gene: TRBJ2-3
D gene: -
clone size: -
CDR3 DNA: TGCAGCGTTGCTCCCGGAGAGGATACGCAGTATTTT
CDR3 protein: CSVAPGEDTQYF

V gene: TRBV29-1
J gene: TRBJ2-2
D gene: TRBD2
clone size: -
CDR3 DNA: TGCAGCGTCGGGACTAGCGGGAGTTACACCGGGGAGCTGTTTTTT
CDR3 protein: CSVGTSGSYTGELFF

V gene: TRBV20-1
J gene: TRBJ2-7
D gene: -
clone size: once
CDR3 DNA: TGCAGTGCTAGAGCCGGTTCGGGGGTTACCTACGAGCAGTACTTC
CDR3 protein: CSARAGSGVTYEQYF

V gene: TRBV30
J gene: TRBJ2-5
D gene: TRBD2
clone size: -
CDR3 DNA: TGTGCCTGGAAACTAGCGGGAGGTAGCGAGACCCAGTACTTC
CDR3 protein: CAWKLAGGSETQYF

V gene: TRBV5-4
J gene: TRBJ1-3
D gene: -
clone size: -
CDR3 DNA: TGTGCCAGCAGCTTCGGGTCCACCGGGGACACCATATATTTT
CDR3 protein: CASSFGSTGDTIYF

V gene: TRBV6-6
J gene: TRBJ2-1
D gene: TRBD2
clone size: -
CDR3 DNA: TGTGCCAGCAGTTACAAGCCGGGAGGGTTATACAACGAGCAGTTCTTC
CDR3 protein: CASSYKPGGLYNEQFF

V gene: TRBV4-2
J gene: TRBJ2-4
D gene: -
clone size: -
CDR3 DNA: TGTGCCAGCAGCCAAGTTGTGGGCCGAGAAAACATTCAGTACTTC
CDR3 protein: CASSQVVGRENIQYF

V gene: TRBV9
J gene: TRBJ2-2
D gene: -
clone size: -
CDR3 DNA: TGTGCCAGCAGCGTAGGTGAAGCGTTTACGAACACCGGGGAGCTGTTTTTT
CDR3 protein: CASSVGEAFTNTGELFF

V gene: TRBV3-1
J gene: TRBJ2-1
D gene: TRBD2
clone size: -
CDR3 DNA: TGTGCCAGCAGCCTGTTAGGGGGGAGTAGCGGGAAGGGGAATGAGCAGTTCTTC
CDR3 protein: CASSLLGGSSGKGNEQFF

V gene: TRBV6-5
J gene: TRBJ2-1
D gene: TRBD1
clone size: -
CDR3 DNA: TGTGCCAGCAGCCCCGACAGGGACCCATACAATGAGCAGTTCTTC
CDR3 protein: CASSPDRDPYNEQFF

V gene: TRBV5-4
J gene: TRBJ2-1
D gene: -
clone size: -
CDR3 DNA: TGTGCCAGCAGCTTGGGTCAGGGGAGGGGAAATGAGCAGTTCTTC
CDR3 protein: CASSLGQGRGNEQFF

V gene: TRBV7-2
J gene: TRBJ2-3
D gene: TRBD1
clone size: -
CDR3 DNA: TGTGCCAGCAGCCCGGGGGACAGGATAAACACAGATACGCAGTATTTT
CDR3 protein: CASSPGDRINTDTQYF

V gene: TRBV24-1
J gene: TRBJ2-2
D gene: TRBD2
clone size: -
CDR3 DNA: TGTGCCACCAGTGATCCGCCGAGGACTAGCAGCACCGGGGAGCTGTTTTTT
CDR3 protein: CATSDPPRTSSTGELFF

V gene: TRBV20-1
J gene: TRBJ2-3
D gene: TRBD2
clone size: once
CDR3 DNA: TGCAGTGCTAGAGCGGGAGGGCCAGTAGATACGCAGTATTTT
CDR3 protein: CSARAGGPVDTQYF

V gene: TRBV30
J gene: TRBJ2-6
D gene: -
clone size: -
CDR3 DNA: TGTGCCTGGAGTGCCGACAGGGTCGGGGGCTCTGGGGCCAACGTCCTGACTTTC
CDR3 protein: CAWSADRVGGSGANVLTF

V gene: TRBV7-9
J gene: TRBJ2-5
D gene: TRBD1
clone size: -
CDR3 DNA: TGTGCCAGCAGCTTGACAGGGGCCGGGGAGACCCAGTACTTC
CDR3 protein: CASSLTGAGETQYF

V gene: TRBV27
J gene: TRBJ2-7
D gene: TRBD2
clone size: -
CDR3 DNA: TGTGCCAGCAGTTCATCCATCCTGGGGACTAGCGACAGACCCTACGAGCAGTACTTC
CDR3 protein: CASSSSILGTSDRPYEQYF

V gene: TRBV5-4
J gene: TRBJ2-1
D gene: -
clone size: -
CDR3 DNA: TGTGCCAGCAGCCCTGACTCGCGGGCCCACAATGAGCAGTTCTTC
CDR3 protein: CASSPDSRAHNEQFF